The 31 T cell receptor beta chains given below trace back to one sample, sequenced in a study of blood T cells in healthy people across ages. Through a sample-barcoded 5' primer and a J-beta primer mix, a second PCR was run for about 6 to 12 cycles. TCRdb used MiXCR to reprocess the 5' RACE reads, holding one entry per CDR3 protein. The repertoire includes nearly 800,000 distinct CDR3 sequences, roughly 56% of them detected once, and 25% to 30% sits in the top ten. Sequencing was performed on blood. The receptor source for this set is a middle-aged man in good health.

The rearrangement joins TRBV25-1 to TRBJ1-6; tentatively, D is TRBD1 (6 bases). Germline CDR1 is MGHDK and CDR2 is SYGVNS. The ends were cut back, 4 bases at V and 6 bases at J, with 10 bases in the middle. The CDR3 has 14 amino acids. This CDR3 is CASSVIGGNSPLHF. Written as DNA, the CDR3 is TGTGCCAGCAGTGTGATAGGGGGTAATTCACCCCTCCACTTT.

The J gene is TRBJ1-2, the V gene TRBV12-3 or TRBV12-4; 7 positions agree with TRBD1. V gave up 5 bases and J gave up 7 bases; unmatched junction bases: 13. This CDR3 region has 15 residues. The CDR3 sequence is CASSTVGQRAGGYTF. CDR3 coding DNA: TGTGCCAGCAGTACCGTGGGACAGAGGGCGGGTGGCTACACCTTC.

This clonotype was observed a few times. This chain links TRBV29-1 with TRBJ2-5; 12 bases match TRBD2. Matching the DNA end better, TRBJ2-7 makes the J call doubtful. Looked up from germline, CDR1 is SQVTM and CDR2 is ANQGSEA. The CDR3 runs to 13 residues. CDR3: CSTTTSGSYEQYF. In DNA form, the CDR3 reads TGCAGCACCACGACTAGCGGGAGTTACGAGCAGTACTTC.

In its sample, this clonotype was seen a few times. The chain has TRBV20-1 and TRBJ2-7, with TRBD1 matching over 8 bases. The CDR3 covers 15 residues. Trimming removed 3 bases from V and 0 bases from J; junction bases left unmatched: 7. The V gene's germline CDR1 is DFQATT and CDR2 SNEGSKA (reference sequence). The CDR3 nucleotides read TGCAGTGCTAGCGACAACAGGGGGTTCTCCTACGAGCAGTACTTC. It yields the protein CSASDNRGFSYEQYF.

The rearrangement joins TRBV7-9 to TRBJ2-4, with 7 bases lining up with TRBD1. Germline V gives CDR1 SEHNR, CDR2 FQNEAQ (reference sequence). There are 14 residues in the CDR3. Germline trimming cut 5 bases from V and 6 bases from J; bases unmatched to any gene: 7. CDR3 sequence: CASSARQGTNIQYF. Written as DNA, the CDR3 is TGTGCCAGCAGCGCTCGACAGGGTACAAACATTCAGTACTTC.

The sample holds a few counts of this clonotype. The chain combines TRBV27 with TRBJ2-5; 9 nucleotides line up with TRBD2. With V trimmed by 4 bases and J by 11 bases, 20 bases remained unmatched. Germline lookup yields CDR1 MNHEY and CDR2 SMNVEV (reference sequence). The CDR3 is made up of 17 amino acids. CDR3 coding DNA: TGTGCCAGCAGTTCCACCTTAGCGGGAGTTTTATCTGTGGAGCAGTACTTC. The encoded protein is CASSSTLAGVLSVEQYF.

This clonotype was found once. The V call is TRBV7-2, the J call TRBJ1-5; D possibly corresponds to TRBD1 (5 bases). Germline CDR1 reads SGHTA; CDR2 reads FQGNSA. The CDR3 consists of 13 residues. Trimming shortened V by 7 bases and J by 3 bases, and 10 bases separated the two germline ends. The CDR3 DNA reads TGTGCCAGCACTACAGGCCCCAATCAGCCCCAGCATTTT. Protein: CASTTGPNQPQHF.

V usage is TRBV4-1 and J usage is TRBJ2-5; D tentatively reads TRBD1 or TRBD2 (5 bases each). CDR1 is MGHRA and CDR2 is YSYEKL in the germline V gene. The CDR3 totals 14 residues. Trimming shortened V by 1 base and J by 5 bases, and 11 bases separated the two germline ends. DNA for the CDR3: TGCGCCAGCAGCCAAGGAGAGGGGTGGGAGACCCAGTACTTC. Translated, it gives CASSQGEGWETQYF.

CDR3 amino acids: CASSLEPVQETQYF. The CDR3 DNA sequence: TGTGCCAGCAGCTTAGAACCGGTCCAAGAGACCCAGTACTTC. The chain carries TRBV7-2 and TRBJ2-5; D not certain. From germline, CDR1 is SGHTA and CDR2 FQGNSA. Trimming took 1 base from V and 1 from J, leaving 7 bases between them. CDR3 length equals 14 residues.

The V gene is TRBV15, the J gene TRBJ1-4, with D unclear. Germline CDR1 LNHNV, CDR2 YYDKDF (reference sequence). Trimming left V 0 bases short and J 0 bases short, with 8 bases between. There are 16 residues in the CDR3. DNA for the CDR3: TGTGCCACCAGCAGAGAGTACACCCCAACTAATGAAAAACTGTTTTTT. This gives the protein CATSREYTPTNEKLFF.

The chain links TRBV5-1 to TRBJ2-1; 7 bases are a match to TRBD1. TRBJ2-7 matches the DNA end more closely, so the J call is doubtful. Germline CDR1 reads SGHRS; CDR2 reads YFSETQ. CDR3 length: 14 residues. For the CDR3, the DNA is TGCGCCAGCAGCCCCGGGGACAGCTACAATGAGCAGTACTTC. It is translated as CASSPGDSYNEQYF.

This rearrangement joins TRBV6-2 or TRBV6-3 to TRBJ2-6; D call uncertain. The V gene's germline CDR1 is MNHEY and CDR2 SVGEGT. The CDR3 sequence is 15 residues long. V was clipped by 5 bases and J by 4 bases, with 12 bases between them. CDR3 sequence reads: CASSLPTRGANVLTF. As DNA, the CDR3 is TGTGCCAGCAGTCTACCCACGAGAGGGGCCAACGTCCTGACTTTC.

The chain joins TRBV13 to TRBJ2-7; 9 bases are shared with TRBD1. Germline loops: CDR1 PRHDT, CDR2 FYEKMQ (reference sequence). J lost 5 bases, V lost 8 bases, and 7 bases had no gene match. This CDR3 is built from 13 residues. The CDR3 DNA is TGTGCCAGCTCCCGGGACAGGGCCCACGAGCAGTACTTC. This sequence encodes CASSRDRAHEQYF.

The rearrangement links TRBV29-1 to TRBJ1-2; D is undetermined. The V gene's germline CDR1 is SQVTM and CDR2 ANQGSEA. CDR3 length: 14 amino acids. V lost 4 bases and J lost 2, with 14 bases in between. The DNA of the CDR3 is TGCAGCGTTGGCGGCAATCCCAGAAACTATGGCTACACCTTC. It translates to CSVGGNPRNYGYTF. The full variable domain, its missing parts supplied by reference TRBV29-1 and TRBJ1-2, is SAVISQKPSRDICQRGTSLTIQCQVDSQVTMMFWYRQQPGQSLTLIATANQGSEATYESGFVIDKFPISRPNLTFSTLTVSNMSPEDSSIYLCSVGGNPRNYGYTFGSGTRLTVV.

The rearrangement uses TRBV6-2 or TRBV6-3 and TRBJ2-7, with 7 nucleotides matching TRBD1. Germline V gene lookup returns CDR1 MNHEY and CDR2 SVGEGT. With 6 bases clipped from V and 3 bases from J, the junction kept 14 bases outside the gene matches. The CDR3 is 16 residues long. The DNA of the CDR3 is TGTGCCAGCAGACTAATACTAGGACAGGAAAGCTACGAGCAGTACTTC. Its translation: CASRLILGQESYEQYF.

In this sample, this clonotype turned up a few times. In nucleotides, the CDR3 is TGTGCCAGCAGCGCCAGACTATGGGGGACGACCTACGAGCAGTACTTC. Protein sequence: CASSARLWGTTYEQYF. The chain combines TRBV9 with TRBJ2-7; D may correspond to TRBD1 or TRBD2 (5 bases each). CDR3 length equals 16 residues. The V gene lost 3 bases and the J gene lost 2 bases, with 18 bases spanning the gap. Germline CDR1 is SGDLS and CDR2 is YYNGEE.

This clonotype came up a few times. J is TRBJ2-3 and V is TRBV29-1, with D perhaps matching TRBD2 (5 bases). The CDR3 is 13 amino acids. CDR1 is SQVTM, CDR2 ANQGSEA, per germline. Trimming pared 0 bases from V and 6 bases from J, leaving 10 bases between. CDR3 DNA: TGCAGCGTTGAAGAAGCCGGCGGGGATACGCAGTATTTT. Translation: CSVEEAGGDTQYF.

This clonotype was detected a few times. The V and J genes are TRBV6-6 and TRBJ1-4; D call uncertain. The length of the CDR3 is 17 residues. V lost 0 bases and J lost 4, with 15 bases in between. In germline, CDR1 is MNHNY, CDR2 SVGAGI (reference sequence). The CDR3 loop reads CASSYSLREGSNEKLFF. The CDR3 bases are TGTGCCAGCAGTTACTCTCTGCGTGAGGGAAGTAATGAAAAACTGTTTTTT.

This CDR3 reads CSARLQSPSTEAFF. The CDR3 DNA follows: TGCAGTGCTAGACTTCAGTCCCCCTCCACTGAAGCTTTCTTT. The V and J genes are TRBV20-1 and TRBJ1-1; D gene ambiguous. CDR1 DFQATT and CDR2 SNEGSKA come from the germline V gene (reference sequence). This CDR3 is built from 14 residues. Trimming removed 2 bases at V and 4 bases at J, with 14 bases between.

V is TRBV4-3 and J is TRBJ2-1; 7 bases map to TRBD2. The V and J ends lost 2 bases and 0 bases, in that order; junction bases with no gene match: 4. The CDR3 runs to 16 residues. From germline, CDR1 is LGHNA and CDR2 YSLEER. The CDR3, as DNA: TGCGCCAGCAGCCAACTAGCGGTCAGCTCCTACAATGAGCAGTTCTTC. Residues: CASSQLAVSSYNEQFF.

The rearrangement links TRBV28 to TRBJ2-1, with D unclear. The germline CDR1 and CDR2 sequences are MDHEN and SYDVKM. This CDR3 contains 13 residues. Trimming took 1 base from V and 10 from J, leaving 11 bases between them. The CDR3 region has the DNA TGTGCCAGCAGTTTATCCCCGTTTGACGAGCAGTTCTTC. Its protein is CASSLSPFDEQFF.

The chain uses TRBV30 and TRBJ1-2; D is ambiguous. Germline V gene data show CDR1 as GTSNPN and CDR2 as SVGIG (reference sequence). Deletions cut 4 bases from V and 1 base from J, with 7 bases between. The CDR3 is 12 amino acids. CDR3 in amino acids: CAWNVRNYGYTF. The CDR3 coding sequence is TGTGCCTGGAACGTTCGTAACTATGGCTACACCTTC.

The chain recombines TRBV4-3 with TRBJ1-1; D is ambiguous. Germline V gene data show CDR1 as LGHNA and CDR2 as YSLEER. This CDR3 is built from 15 residues. Deletions cut 3 bases from V and 4 bases from J, with 15 bases between. CDR3 sequence reads: CASSQDDSEGTEAFF. The CDR3 bases are TGCGCCAGCAGCCAGGACGACTCGGAGGGCACTGAAGCTTTCTTT.

The rearrangement links TRBV12-3 or TRBV12-4 to TRBJ1-6, with a weak D call TRBD1 (5 bases). Deletions cut 6 bases from V and 7 bases from J, with 13 bases between. The CDR3 consists of 14 residues. This CDR3 reads CASSLAGSNSPLHF. Here the CDR3 DNA reads TGTGCCAGCAGCCTGGCAGGGTCGAATTCACCCCTCCACTTT.

This clonotype has a single count. V gene TRBV20-1 combines with J gene TRBJ1-6; D is ambiguous. The germline V gene has CDR1 DFQATT and CDR2 SNEGSKA (reference sequence). This CDR3 contains 15 residues. V gave up 3 bases and J gave up 0 bases, with 9 bases separating them. CDR3 nucleotide sequence: TGCAGTGCTAGTCTAACGAGCTCCTATAATTCACCCCTCCACTTT. Its protein product is CSASLTSSYNSPLHF.

This clonotype appeared once. The chain uses TRBV4-3 and TRBJ2-3; D possibly corresponds to TRBD2 (5 bases). The CDR3 runs to 13 residues. V dropped 3 bases and J dropped 5 bases, with 9 bases sitting between them. Germline V gene data show CDR1 as LGHNA and CDR2 as YSLEER. The CDR3 loop is CASSQRDGDTQYF. The CDR3 coding sequence is TGCGCCAGCAGCCAGAGGGATGGAGATACGCAGTATTTT.

This clonotype has more than one count but fewer than ten. The V gene is TRBV11-2, the J gene TRBJ2-5; tentative D call: TRBD2 (5 bases). V gave up 0 bases and J gave up 13 bases, with 15 bases separating them. Germline V gene data show CDR1 as SGHAT and CDR2 as FQNNGV. CDR3 length equals 13 residues. The CDR3: CASSLDAGVWTYF. The CDR3 region has the DNA TGTGCCAGCAGCTTAGATGCGGGCGTCTGGACGTACTTC.

The sample holds a few counts of this clonotype. The V and J genes are TRBV6-1 and TRBJ1-2; 9 nucleotides agree with TRBD1. The germline CDR1 and CDR2 sequences are MNHNS and SASEGT. The CDR3 covers 14 residues. V gave up 6 bases and J gave up 1 base; unmatched junction bases: 3. In DNA form, the CDR3 reads TGTGCCAGCAGAGTGGACAGGGGTAACTATGGCTACACCTTC. Its translation is CASRVDRGNYGYTF.

This chain links TRBV20-1 with TRBJ2-5; the D gene is possibly TRBD2 (6 bases). CDR1 DFQATT and CDR2 SNEGSKA come from the germline V gene (reference sequence). This CDR3 has 13 residues. With 2 bases removed from V and 0 bases from J, the gap between germline ends came to 7 bases. CDR3 in amino acids: CSARRDYQETQYF. The DNA for the CDR3 is TGCAGTGCTAGACGGGACTACCAAGAGACCCAGTACTTC.

This clonotype was seen at least ten times. The gene calls are TRBV5-5 and TRBJ2-5; D is uncertain. V lost 0 bases, J lost 5 bases, and 8 bases lay in between. The germline V gene encodes CDR1 SGHKS and CDR2 YYEKEE (reference sequence). The CDR3 is made up of 13 amino acids. CDR3: CASSLASKETQYF. The CDR3 bases are TGTGCCAGCAGCTTGGCGTCGAAGGAGACCCAGTACTTC.

This clonotype occurred once. The chain links TRBV4-1 to TRBJ1-5, with D perhaps TRBD1 (6 bases). The J call may be in error: the DNA end matches TRBJ2-3 better. In germline, CDR1 is MGHRA, CDR2 YSYEKL. The CDR3 length is 15 residues. The chain's CDR3 is CASSQRQDVNQPQYF. The CDR3, as DNA: TGCGCCAGCAGCCAAAGACAGGACGTCAATCAGCCCCAGTATTTT.